The 21 T cell receptor beta chains listed next were all sequenced from one sample in a study of blood T cell repertoires in COVID-19 (dated by TCRdb to about 2020). Library preparation employed the immunoSEQ multiplex PCR assay. TCRdb holds this immuneACCESS table with in-frame rearrangements only. Some clones are missing; in checked studies, unresolved V genes explain under half, and the rest has no known cause. In this sample the table shows some 200,000 clones, 70% to 90% of which occur a single time. The ten top clones hold around 2.2% of the sample. Input material: peripheral blood. The receptors shown here come from a woman aged 50 to 60 with acute or convalescent COVID-19.

The gene calls are TRBV4-3 and TRBJ2-3; 12 positions agree with TRBD2. CDR1 and CDR2 from the germline V gene are LGHNA and YSLEER. The V and J ends lost 1 base and 4 bases, in that order; junction bases with no gene match: 6. The CDR3 is made up of 17 amino acids. The CDR3: CASSQVGLAGGPDTQYF. The CDR3 region has the DNA TGCGCCAGCAGCCAAGTAGGGCTAGCGGGGGGGCCAGATACGCAGTATTTT.

This clone was found once. The rearrangement links TRBV7-6 to TRBJ2-7; D might be TRBD1 (6 bases). Trimming left V 0 bases short and J 5 bases short, with 14 bases between. CDR3 length equals 15 residues. Germline-derived CDR1 and CDR2 are SGHVS and FNYEAQ. In DNA, the CDR3 is TGTGCCAGCAGCTTAGCCCGCACAGGGCGGGACGAGCAGTACTTC. Protein product: CASSLARTGRDEQYF.

This sequence joins TRBV9 and TRBJ2-3; 9 bases are shared with TRBD2. Germline loops: CDR1 SGDLS, CDR2 YYNGEE. The CDR3 runs to 15 residues. V was clipped by 3 bases and J by 6 bases; unmatched bases: 8. The CDR3 region is CASSGGTSPFDTQYF. CDR3 in DNA: TGTGCCAGCAGCGGGGGGACTAGCCCCTTTGATACGCAGTATTTT.

The rearrangement joins TRBV24-1 to TRBJ2-7, with 7 nucleotides matching TRBD1. CDR3 size: 14 residues. Germline CDR1 KGHDR, CDR2 SFDVKD. J was trimmed by 5 bases and V by 6 bases; bases with no gene match: 9. The CDR3 sequence: CATSHRGVAHEQYF. The DNA for the CDR3 is TGTGCCACCAGTCACAGGGGAGTTGCCCACGAGCAGTACTTC.

The rearrangement links TRBV11-2 to TRBJ2-7; 10 bases line up with TRBD2. The CDR3 totals 14 residues. The V segment lost 3 bases and the J segment 5 bases; nucleotides outside the gene matches: 4. Germline CDR1 reads SGHAT; CDR2 reads FQNNGV. CDR3 region: CASSFSGRSDEQYF. CDR3 nucleotides: TGTGCCAGCAGCTTTAGCGGGAGGTCGGACGAGCAGTACTTC.

V gene TRBV7-2 combines with J gene TRBJ2-5; the D gene is possibly TRBD2 (6 bases). Germline CDR1 reads SGHTA; CDR2 reads FQGNSA. CDR3 length equals 13 residues. Trimming cost V 1 base and J 3 bases, with 6 bases left between them. CDR3 bases: TGTGCCAGCAGCTTAGTAGCGGAAGAGACCCAGTACTTC. The encoded protein is CASSLVAEETQYF.

This clone has only one observation. The chain joins TRBV6-2 or TRBV6-3 to TRBJ2-2; perhaps TRBD1 as D (5 bases). The CDR3 sequence is 13 residues long. The ends were cut back, 4 bases at V and 4 bases at J, with 7 bases in the middle. From germline, CDR1 is MNHEY and CDR2 SVGEGT. CDR3 region: CASSFRGTGELFF. The CDR3 DNA is TGTGCCAGCAGTTTTAGGGGCACCGGGGAGCTGTTTTTT.

This chain uses TRBV6-1 with TRBJ2-5; tentative D call: TRBD1 (6 bases). CDR3 length: 14 residues. Trimming removed 5 bases at V and 2 bases at J, with 12 bases between. Germline lookup yields CDR1 MNHNS and CDR2 SASEGT. Here the CDR3 DNA reads TGTGCCAGCAGTTTTCCGGGACAACAAGAGACCCAGTACTTC. Encoded protein: CASSFPGQQETQYF.

The V call is TRBV7-9, the J call TRBJ1-1; D not certain. V was clipped by 5 bases and J by 1 base, with 11 bases between them. The CDR3 consists of 14 residues. CDR1 and CDR2 (germline): SEHNR, FQNEAQ (reference sequence). In DNA form, the CDR3 reads TGTGCCAGCAGCCCCGGGAGTTCGAACACTGAAGCTTTCTTT. It is translated as CASSPGSSNTEAFF.

The sample holds a few counts of this clone. The chain has TRBV11-3 and TRBJ2-7; D is unclear. This CDR3 spans 14 amino acids. Trimming stripped 2 bases from V and 3 bases from J, with 11 bases between. In germline, CDR1 is SGHNT, CDR2 YENEEA. The CDR3 DNA follows: TGTGCCAGCAGCTTACGAGCGTCCGGCTACGAGCAGTACTTC. The encoded protein is CASSLRASGYEQYF.

V usage is TRBV5-1 and J usage is TRBJ2-5, with D hard to call. The germline CDR1 and CDR2 sequences are SGHRS and YFSETQ. V lost 0 bases and J lost 4, with 7 bases in between. The CDR3 is 13 amino acids. CDR3 amino acids: CASSLEAAETQYF. For the CDR3, the DNA is TGCGCCAGCAGCTTGGAGGCGGCAGAGACCCAGTACTTC.

The rearrangement joins TRBV4-2 to TRBJ1-3; tentative D call: TRBD1 (6 bases). Trimming removed 1 base at V and 2 bases at J, with 18 bases between. This CDR3 is built from 18 residues. Looked up from germline, CDR1 is LGHNA and CDR2 is YNFKEQ. CDR3 DNA: TGTGCCAGCAGCCAAGCTTCGGACAGACCCCCGCCTGGAAACACCATATATTTT. This sequence encodes CASSQASDRPPPGNTIYF.

Note on this clone: An end of the junction does not agree with germline; a read error may underlie this. The V and J genes are TRBV6-5 and TRBJ2-7; the match to TRBD1 covers 7 bases. The V gene's germline CDR1 is MNHEY and CDR2 SVGAGI. CDR3 length equals 14 residues. CDR3: CASSNRVGGSERYF. The DNA of the CDR3 is TGTGCCAGCAGTAACCGGGTAGGGGGCTCCGAGCGGTACTTC.

The chain combines TRBV27 with TRBJ2-1; D is possibly TRBD1 (6 bases). The V gene lost 3 bases and the J gene lost 5 bases, with 11 bases spanning the gap. This CDR3 region has 14 residues. Germline V CDR1 and CDR2: MNHEY, SMNVEV (reference sequence). Here the CDR3 reads CASSFGRGHNEQFF. The CDR3 nucleotides read TGTGCCAGCAGTTTCGGCAGGGGTCACAATGAGCAGTTCTTC.

Of note for this clone: Relative to the germline gene, one junction end is altered; a read error may explain this. The J gene is TRBJ1-2, the V gene TRBV7-2; possible D gene TRBD1, 6 bases. CDR1 and CDR2 (germline): SGHTA, FQGNSA. The CDR3 loop spans 15 amino acids. CDR3 nucleotide sequence: TGTGCCGGCAGCTTAAGGACAGCCGTCCTCTATGGCTACACCTTC. As protein: CAGSLRTAVLYGYTF. Full variable domain (remainder filled in from reference TRBV7-2 and TRBJ1-2): GAGVSQSPSNKVTEKGKDVELRCDPISGHTALYWYRQSLGQGLEFLIYFQGNSAPDKSGLPSDRFSAERTGGSVSTLTIQRTQQEDSAVYLCAGSLRTAVLYGYTFGSGTRLTVV.

This rearrangement joins TRBV21-1 to TRBJ2-7; TRBD1, the table's D call, was not compared with the DNA. TRBV21-1 is annotated as a pseudogene. The CDR3 totals 17 residues. CDR3 coding DNA: TGTGCCAGCAGCAAAGGGGCTGGACAACTCAGCTCCTACGAGCAGTACTTC. Translated: CASSKGAGQLSSYEQYF.

This chain uses TRBV18 with TRBJ2-2; 8 bases match TRBD1. Germline V gene lookup returns CDR1 KGHSH and CDR2 LQKENI. The CDR3 length is 15 residues. V was clipped by 4 bases and J by 7 bases; unmatched bases: 8. This CDR3 reads CASSLSTGVGGELFF. Written as DNA, the CDR3 is TGTGCCAGCTCACTCTCGACAGGGGTTGGCGGGGAGCTGTTTTTT.

J is TRBJ1-2 and V is TRBV10-3; weak D call: TRBD1 (6 bases). This CDR3 comprises 13 residues. Deletions cut 9 bases from V and 6 bases from J, with 17 bases between. CDR1 and CDR2 (germline): ENHRY, SYGVKD. This CDR3 reads CAINTGYSDGYTF. CDR3 DNA: TGTGCCATTAACACAGGGTACTCGGATGGCTACACCTTC.

The V call is TRBV30, the J call TRBJ1-1; no clear D. This CDR3 spans 12 amino acids. The germline V and J ends were trimmed by 2 bases and 3 bases, with 7 bases remaining between them. Germline lookup yields CDR1 GTSNPN and CDR2 SVGIG (reference sequence). CDR3 loop: CAWSPHYTEAFF. In nucleotides, the CDR3 is TGTGCCTGGAGTCCCCATTACACTGAAGCTTTCTTT.

The V and J genes are TRBV9 and TRBJ2-5; 7 nucleotides align to TRBD2. With V trimmed by 4 bases and J by 5 bases, 8 bases remained unmatched. This CDR3 is built from 14 residues. Germline V gene lookup returns CDR1 SGDLS and CDR2 YYNGEE. As DNA, the CDR3 is TGTGCCAGCAGCTCGTGGGAGGGATCCGAGACCCAGTACTTC. It codes for CASSSWEGSETQYF. Combining the CDR3 with reference TRBV9 and TRBJ2-5 gives the whole variable domain DSGVTQTPKHLITATGQRVTLRCSPRSGDLSVYWYQQSLDQGLQFLIQYYNGEERAKGNILERFSAQQFPDLHSELNLSSLELGDSALYFCASSSWEGSETQYFGPGTRLLVL.

This chain uses TRBV6-5 with TRBJ2-5; TRBD1 matches 8 bases. Germline CDR1 reads MNHEY; CDR2 reads SVGAGI. This CDR3 comprises 15 residues. Unmatched junction bases numbered 7, after V lost 2 bases and J lost 5 bases. CDR3 residues: CASSYGQGAHETQYF. The CDR3 bases are TGTGCCAGCAGTTACGGTCAGGGGGCGCACGAGACCCAGTACTTC.